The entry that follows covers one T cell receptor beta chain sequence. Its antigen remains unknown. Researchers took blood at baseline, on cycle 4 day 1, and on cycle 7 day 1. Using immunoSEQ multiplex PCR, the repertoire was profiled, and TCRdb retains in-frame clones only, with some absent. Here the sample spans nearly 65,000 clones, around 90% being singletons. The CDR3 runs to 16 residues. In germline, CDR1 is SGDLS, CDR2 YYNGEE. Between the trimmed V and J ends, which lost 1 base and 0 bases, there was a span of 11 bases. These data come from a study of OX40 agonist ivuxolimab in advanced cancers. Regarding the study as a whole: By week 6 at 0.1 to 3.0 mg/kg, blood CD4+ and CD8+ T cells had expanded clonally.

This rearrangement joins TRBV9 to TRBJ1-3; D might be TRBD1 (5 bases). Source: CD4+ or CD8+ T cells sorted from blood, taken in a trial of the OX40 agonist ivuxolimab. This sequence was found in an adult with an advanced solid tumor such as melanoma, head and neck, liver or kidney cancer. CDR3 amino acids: CASSVLGHPSGNTIYF. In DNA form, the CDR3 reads TGTGCCAGCAGCGTATTGGGGCACCCCTCTGGAAACACCATATATTTT.